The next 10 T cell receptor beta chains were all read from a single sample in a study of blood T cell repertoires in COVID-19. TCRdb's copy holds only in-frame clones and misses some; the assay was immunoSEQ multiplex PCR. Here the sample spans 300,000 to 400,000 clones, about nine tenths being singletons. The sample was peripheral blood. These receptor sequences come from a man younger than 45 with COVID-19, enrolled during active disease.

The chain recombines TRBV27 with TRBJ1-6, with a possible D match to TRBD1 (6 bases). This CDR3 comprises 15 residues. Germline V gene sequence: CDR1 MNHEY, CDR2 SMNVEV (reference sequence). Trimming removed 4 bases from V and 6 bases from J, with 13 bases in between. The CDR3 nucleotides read TGTGCCAGCAGTTCCGATGGGGGCGTTAATTCACCCCTCCACTTT. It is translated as CASSSDGGVNSPLHF.

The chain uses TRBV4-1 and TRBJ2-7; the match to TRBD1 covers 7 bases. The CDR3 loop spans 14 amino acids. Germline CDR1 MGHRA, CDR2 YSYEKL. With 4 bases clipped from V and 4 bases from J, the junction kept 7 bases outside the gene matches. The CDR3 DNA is TGCGCCAGCAGCCTCATGACAGGGAAGTACGAGCAGTACTTC. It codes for CASSLMTGKYEQYF.

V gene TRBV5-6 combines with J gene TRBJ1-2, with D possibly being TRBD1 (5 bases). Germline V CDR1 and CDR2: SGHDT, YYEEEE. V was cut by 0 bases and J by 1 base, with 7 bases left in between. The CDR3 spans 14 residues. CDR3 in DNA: TGTGCCAGCAGCTTGGCAGGGCTTAACTATGGCTACACCTTC. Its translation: CASSLAGLNYGYTF.

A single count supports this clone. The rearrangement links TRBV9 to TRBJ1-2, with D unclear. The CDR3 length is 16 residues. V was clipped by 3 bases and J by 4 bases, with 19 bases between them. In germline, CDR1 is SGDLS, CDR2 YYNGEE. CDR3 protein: CASSADPGRGGYGYTF. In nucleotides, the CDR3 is TGTGCCAGCAGCGCCGACCCTGGCAGAGGTGGCTATGGCTACACCTTC.

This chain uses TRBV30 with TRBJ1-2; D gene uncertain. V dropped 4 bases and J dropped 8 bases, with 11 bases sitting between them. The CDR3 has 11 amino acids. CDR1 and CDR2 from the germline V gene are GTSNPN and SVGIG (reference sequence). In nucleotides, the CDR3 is TGTGCCTGGACTCCCACATGGGGCTACACCTTC. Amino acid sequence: CAWTPTWGYTF. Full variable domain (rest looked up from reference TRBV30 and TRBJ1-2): SQTIHQWPATLVQPVGSPLSLECTVEGTSNPNLYWYRQAAGRGLQLLFYSVGIGQISSEVPQNLSASRPQDRQFILSSKKLLLSDSGFYLCAWTPTWGYTFGSGTRLTVV.

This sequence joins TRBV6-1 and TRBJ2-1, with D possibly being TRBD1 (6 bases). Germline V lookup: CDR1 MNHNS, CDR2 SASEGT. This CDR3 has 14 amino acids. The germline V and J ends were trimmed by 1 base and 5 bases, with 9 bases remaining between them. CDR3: CASSEENRDNEQFF. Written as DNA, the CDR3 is TGTGCCAGCAGTGAAGAAAACAGGGACAATGAGCAGTTCTTC.

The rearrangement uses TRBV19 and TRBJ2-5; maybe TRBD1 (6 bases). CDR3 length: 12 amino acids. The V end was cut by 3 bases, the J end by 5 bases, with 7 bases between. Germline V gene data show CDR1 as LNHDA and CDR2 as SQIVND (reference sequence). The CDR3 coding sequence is TGTGCCAGTAGTATCCAGGGGGAGACCCAGTACTTC. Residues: CASSIQGETQYF.

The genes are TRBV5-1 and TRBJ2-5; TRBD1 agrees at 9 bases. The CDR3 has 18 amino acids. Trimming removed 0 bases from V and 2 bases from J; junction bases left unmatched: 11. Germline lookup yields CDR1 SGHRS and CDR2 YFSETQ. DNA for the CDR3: TGCGCCAGCAGCTTGGAGGGACAGGGTATGGGATCTCAAGAGACCCAGTACTTC. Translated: CASSLEGQGMGSQETQYF.

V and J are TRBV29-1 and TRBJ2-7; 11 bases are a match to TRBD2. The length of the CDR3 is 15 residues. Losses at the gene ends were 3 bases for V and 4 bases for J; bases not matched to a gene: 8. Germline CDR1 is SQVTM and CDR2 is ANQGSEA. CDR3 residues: CSVEASSGRWYEQYF. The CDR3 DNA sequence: TGCAGCGTTGAGGCCTCTAGCGGGAGGTGGTACGAGCAGTACTTC.

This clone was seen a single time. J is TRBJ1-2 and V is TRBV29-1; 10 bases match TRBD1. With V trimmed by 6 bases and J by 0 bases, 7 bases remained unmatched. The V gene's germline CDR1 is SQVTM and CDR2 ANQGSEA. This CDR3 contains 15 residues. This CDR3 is CSVTGTGDSNYGYTF. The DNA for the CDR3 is TGCAGCGTCACCGGGACAGGGGATTCTAACTATGGCTACACCTTC. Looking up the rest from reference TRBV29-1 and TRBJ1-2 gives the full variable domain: SAVISQKPSRDICQRGTSLTIQCQVDSQVTMMFWYRQQPGQSLTLIATANQGSEATYESGFVIDKFPISRPNLTFSTLTVSNMSPEDSSIYLCSVTGTGDSNYGYTFGSGTRLTVV.